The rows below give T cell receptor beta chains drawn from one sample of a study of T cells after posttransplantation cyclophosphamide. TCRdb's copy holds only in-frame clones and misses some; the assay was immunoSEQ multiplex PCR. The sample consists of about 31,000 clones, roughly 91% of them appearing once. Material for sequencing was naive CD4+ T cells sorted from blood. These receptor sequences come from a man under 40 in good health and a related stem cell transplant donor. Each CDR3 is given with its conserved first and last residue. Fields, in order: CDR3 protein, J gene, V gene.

cdr3_aa: CSVDNRTQAFF; j_call: TRBJ1-1; v_call: TRBV29-1
cdr3_aa: CASSLGWTANEQFF; j_call: TRBJ2-1; v_call: TRBV5-1
cdr3_aa: CASSQSGSGGKISGEQYF; j_call: TRBJ2-7; v_call: TRBV23-1
cdr3_aa: CASSPRDSLSPLHF; j_call: TRBJ1-6; v_call: TRBV9
cdr3_aa: CASSEFRPRGTQYF; j_call: TRBJ2-5; v_call: TRBV2
cdr3_aa: CASSSRGLTYEQYF; j_call: TRBJ2-7; v_call: TRBV27
cdr3_aa: CASRAQGANSPLHF; j_call: TRBJ1-6; v_call: TRBV6-1
cdr3_aa: CASSLLQNYGYTF; j_call: TRBJ1-2; v_call: TRBV25-1
cdr3_aa: CASSALRPGSNSPLHF; j_call: TRBJ1-6; v_call: TRBV19
cdr3_aa: CASGQNRVDYTF; j_call: TRBJ1-2; v_call: TRBV19
cdr3_aa: CASSIVGGNQETQYF; j_call: TRBJ2-5; v_call: TRBV19
cdr3_aa: CASSLAGTGVYEQYF; j_call: TRBJ2-7; v_call: TRBV4-1
cdr3_aa: CASSRGEGTEAFF; j_call: TRBJ1-1; v_call: TRBV5-1
cdr3_aa: CASSIARGYEQYF; j_call: TRBJ2-7; v_call: TRBV19
cdr3_aa: CASRTGTANTGELFF; j_call: TRBJ2-2; v_call: TRBV2
cdr3_aa: CASSSPWGAGANVLTF; j_call: TRBJ2-6; v_call: TRBV6-5
cdr3_aa: CASSPPDRGTEAFF; j_call: TRBJ1-1; v_call: TRBV7-6
cdr3_aa: CASSLGTGELGEAFF; j_call: TRBJ1-1; v_call: TRBV7-8
cdr3_aa: CASKGGLDTEAFF; j_call: TRBJ1-1; v_call: TRBV6-4
cdr3_aa: CASSLDGGNTEAFF; j_call: TRBJ1-1; v_call: TRBV5-1
cdr3_aa: CASSQPGSTNEKLFF; j_call: TRBJ1-4; v_call: TRBV4-2
cdr3_aa: CASGQGATGANVLTF; j_call: TRBJ2-6; v_call: TRBV5-4
cdr3_aa: CASSYPGSGNTIYF; j_call: TRBJ1-3; v_call: TRBV6-6
cdr3_aa: CASSLRARQGVTDTQYF; j_call: TRBJ2-3; v_call: TRBV5-5
cdr3_aa: CASLVGGARVTEAFF; j_call: TRBJ1-1; v_call: TRBV19
cdr3_aa: CASRSGTENEKLFF; j_call: TRBJ1-4; v_call: TRBV5-4
cdr3_aa: CATSSGGYQPQHF; j_call: TRBJ1-5; v_call: TRBV15
cdr3_aa: CASSGGLTFQETQYF; j_call: TRBJ2-5; v_call: TRBV9
cdr3_aa: CASRQGQGSVYGYGYTF; j_call: TRBJ1-2; v_call: TRBV13
cdr3_aa: CASSLRGGSYGNTIYF; j_call: TRBJ1-3; v_call: TRBV11-2
cdr3_aa: CASSLETNGETQYF; j_call: TRBJ2-5; v_call: TRBV5-8
cdr3_aa: CASSAGYNQPQHF; j_call: TRBJ1-5; v_call: TRBV2
cdr3_aa: CASSLERGSTDTQYF; j_call: TRBJ2-3; v_call: TRBV5-1
cdr3_aa: CSVRDIRYGYTF; j_call: TRBJ1-2; v_call: TRBV29-1
cdr3_aa: CASSEQGQLFF; j_call: TRBJ2-2; v_call: TRBV25-1
cdr3_aa: CASRADRGNTEAFF; j_call: TRBJ1-1; v_call: TRBV27
cdr3_aa: CASSIEEGRGGYTF; j_call: TRBJ1-2; v_call: TRBV19
cdr3_aa: CASSGDTGGLGGYTF; j_call: TRBJ1-2; v_call: TRBV6-1
cdr3_aa: CASSVGRVVNEQFF; j_call: TRBJ2-1; v_call: TRBV4-3
cdr3_aa: CASSVGGAYEQFF; j_call: TRBJ2-1; v_call: TRBV9
cdr3_aa: CASSDRTGGREQFF; j_call: TRBJ2-1; v_call: TRBV6-1
cdr3_aa: CASSPGTGTFSPYEQYF; j_call: TRBJ2-7; v_call: TRBV5-1
cdr3_aa: CASSVIGQTRGYTF; j_call: TRBJ1-2; v_call: TRBV5-1
cdr3_aa: CASSLGQATLHF; j_call: TRBJ1-6; v_call: TRBV7-2
cdr3_aa: CATTLGAFSGNTIYF; j_call: TRBJ1-3; v_call: TRBV15
cdr3_aa: CASSLGTTGQMNEKLFF; j_call: TRBJ1-4; v_call: TRBV28